The 21 T cell receptor beta chains below were found in one sample sequenced in a study of cytomegalovirus exposure and HLA in healthy donors. Both 60 Vbeta primers and 13 Jbeta primers went into the PCR. TCRdb's copy holds only in-frame clones and misses some; the assay was immunoSEQ multiplex PCR. The table shows 200,000 to 250,000 clones, with 82% occurring only once. Source material: PBMCs. These receptors were obtained from a woman between 35 and 50 years old in good health and CMV-seropositive.

This chain links TRBV10-2 with TRBJ2-7, with D maybe TRBD1 (5 bases). Germline V CDR1 and CDR2: WSHSY, SAAADI. Trimming cost V 3 bases and J 3 bases, with 15 bases left between them. The CDR3 covers 15 residues. The CDR3 reads CASSDVEQANYEQYF. CDR3 nucleotides: TGCGCCAGCAGTGATGTAGAACAGGCCAACTACGAGCAGTACTTC.

V usage is TRBV7-2 and J usage is TRBJ1-1, with TRBD1 matching over 9 bases. The CDR3 covers 13 residues. Unmatched junction bases numbered 0, after V lost 3 bases and J lost 4 bases. Germline V gene lookup returns CDR1 SGHTA and CDR2 FQGNSA. The CDR3 is CASSLGQGTEAFF. For the CDR3, the DNA is TGTGCCAGCAGCTTGGGACAGGGCACTGAAGCTTTCTTT.

The chain couples TRBV7-9 to TRBJ2-7; the match to TRBD1 covers 12 bases. CDR3 length equals 13 residues. The germline CDR1 and CDR2 sequences are SEHNR and FQNEAQ (reference sequence). With V trimmed by 8 bases and J by 7 bases, 6 bases remained unmatched. As DNA, the CDR3 is TGTGCCAGCTCGGGACAGGGGGCGGGGGAGCAGTACTTC. Translating it yields CASSGQGAGEQYF.

The chain carries TRBV28 and TRBJ1-2; 12 bases fit TRBD1. With 5 bases clipped from V and 5 bases from J, the junction kept 15 bases outside the gene matches. Germline V lookup: CDR1 MDHEN, CDR2 SYDVKM. The CDR3 covers 18 residues. Here the CDR3 DNA reads TGTGCCAGCAGTCCGGCCGGGACAGGGGGCGGCGGAACGTATGGCTACACCTTC. It encodes CASSPAGTGGGGTYGYTF.

The rearrangement links TRBV19 to TRBJ2-5; 9 nucleotides align to TRBD1. The DNA end is a closer match to TRBJ2-7, so the J assignment may be wrong. The CDR3 extends over 17 amino acids. Germline-derived CDR1 and CDR2 are LNHDA and SQIVND (reference sequence). The CDR3 protein is CASSPGTGRSVAYEQYF. In DNA, the CDR3 is TGTGCCAGTAGTCCAGGGACAGGGAGGTCCGTTGCCTACGAGCAGTACTTC.

The chain joins TRBV30 to TRBJ1-1, with TRBD1 identical over 8 bases. The CDR3 runs 13 residues. CDR1 is GTSNPN and CDR2 is SVGIG in the germline V gene (reference sequence). V lost 8 bases, J lost 1 base, and 6 bases stayed unmatched. CDR3 sequence: CARQGRPNTEAFF. The CDR3 DNA sequence: TGTGCCCGACAGGGGCGCCCGAACACTGAAGCTTTCTTT.

The chain combines TRBV29-1 with TRBJ1-1; D is unclear. The V gene's germline CDR1 is SQVTM and CDR2 ANQGSEA. The germline V and J ends were trimmed by 4 bases and 7 bases, with 13 bases remaining between them. There are 12 residues in the CDR3. CDR3 residues: CSVVSQPLEAFF. In DNA form, the CDR3 reads TGCAGCGTTGTATCACAGCCCCTTGAAGCTTTCTTT.

The chain is built from TRBV30 and TRBJ2-1; the D gene is possibly TRBD1 (6 bases). The length of the CDR3 is 15 residues. Deletions cut 2 bases from V and 2 bases from J, with 13 bases between. Germline CDR1 GTSNPN, CDR2 SVGIG (reference sequence). In nucleotides, the CDR3 is TGTGCCTGGAGTCATCTAGGGGGTACCTACAATGAGCAGTTCTTC. Its translation: CAWSHLGGTYNEQFF.

V usage is TRBV6-5 and J usage is TRBJ1-1; D might be TRBD1 (5 bases). Germline CDR1 and CDR2: MNHEY and SVGAGI. V was trimmed by 6 bases and J by 3 bases, leaving 17 bases between them. The CDR3 has 15 residues. The CDR3 region has the DNA TGTGCCAGCAGAGTTAGTTGGGGGGGGGACACTGAAGCTTTCTTT. Translated, it gives CASRVSWGGDTEAFF.

The chain carries TRBV6-1 and TRBJ1-1; no clear D. The CDR3 runs 12 residues. Germline V lookup: CDR1 MNHNS, CDR2 SASEGT. V shed 2 bases and J shed 11 bases, with 12 bases lying between them. In nucleotides, the CDR3 is TGTGCCAGCAGTGAATCGGAGGATGTCGCTTTCTTT. Protein: CASSESEDVAFF.

The CDR3 region is CASSEFLAGETQYF. CDR3 DNA: TGTGCCAGCAGTGAGTTCCTAGCGGGGGAGACCCAGTACTTC. This chain links TRBV2 with TRBJ2-5, with 9 bases aligning to TRBD2. The J segment lost 5 bases and the V segment lost 3 bases, leaving 4 bases of the junction unmatched. Germline V gene sequence: CDR1 SNHLY, CDR2 FYNNEI. The CDR3 is 14 amino acids.

V usage is TRBV4-3 and J usage is TRBJ2-3; TRBD1 agrees at 10 bases. Germline CDR1 LGHNA, CDR2 YSLEER. The V gene end was trimmed by 0 bases and the J gene end by 6 bases; junction bases not matched to a gene: 0. The CDR3 consists of 14 residues. This CDR3 reads CASSQEDRGDTQYF. The CDR3 DNA reads TGCGCCAGCAGCCAAGAGGACAGGGGGGATACGCAGTATTTT.

Remarks on this clone: Other DNA sequences in the sample encode the same CDR3. V is TRBV19 and J is TRBJ2-7, with D uncertain. From germline, CDR1 is LNHDA and CDR2 SQIVND (reference sequence). Trimming shortened V by 3 bases and J by 2 bases, and 8 bases separated the two germline ends. The CDR3 length is 13 residues. DNA for the CDR3: TGTGCCAGTAGTATCGGCACAGCCTACGAGCAGTACTTC. This codes for CASSIGTAYEQYF.

The J gene is TRBJ1-3, the V gene TRBV13; tentatively, D is TRBD1 (6 bases). This CDR3 contains 15 residues. Germline-derived CDR1 and CDR2 are PRHDT and FYEKMQ (reference sequence). Trimming pared 5 bases from V and 0 bases from J, leaving 11 bases between. CDR3 in DNA: TGTGCCAGCAGCGTAACCAGGGGCTCTGGAAACACCATATATTTT. Protein: CASSVTRGSGNTIYF.

The chain links TRBV7-2 to TRBJ2-5, with a weak D call TRBD2 (5 bases). The better agreement between TRBJ2-7 and the DNA end casts doubt on the J call. CDR3 length: 17 amino acids. The germline V gene has CDR1 SGHTA and CDR2 FQGNSA. This CDR3 reads CASSPLPGDTISYEQYF. Here the CDR3 DNA reads TGTGCCAGCTCACCCCTCCCCGGGGATACGATCTCCTACGAGCAGTACTTC.

The chain recombines TRBV4-2 with TRBJ2-3; D gene unclear. Germline V lookup: CDR1 LGHNA, CDR2 YNFKEQ. Between the trimmed V and J ends, which lost 4 bases and 4 bases, there was a span of 9 bases. This CDR3 is built from 13 residues. The CDR3 protein is CASSPLMPDTQYF. CDR3 in DNA: TGTGCCAGCAGCCCACTGATGCCAGATACGCAGTATTTT.

The chain has TRBV7-9 and TRBJ2-1, with 7 positions matching TRBD2. The CDR3 is 17 amino acids. The germline CDR1 and CDR2 sequences are SEHNR and FQNEAQ (reference sequence). With V trimmed by 0 bases and J by 0 bases, 5 bases remained unmatched. This chain's CDR3 is CASSLAFGEGSYNEQFF. The CDR3 DNA reads TGTGCCAGCAGCTTAGCTTTCGGGGAGGGCTCCTACAATGAGCAGTTCTTC.

About this clone: Sequence at one end of the junction differs from germline and may be a read error. The J gene is TRBJ2-1, the V gene TRBV7-9; 11 bases line up with TRBD2. The CDR3 has 16 amino acids. Germline V lookup: CDR1 SEHNR, CDR2 FQNEAQ (reference sequence). CDR3 nucleotide sequence: TGTTCCAGCAGCCCGCCCTTGACTAGCGGGACCAATGAGCAGTTCTTC. Translated: CSSSPPLTSGTNEQFF.

This clone showed up just a few times. The genes are TRBV25-1 and TRBJ2-1, with 7 bases that match TRBD2. The germline CDR1 and CDR2 sequences are MGHDK and SYGVNS. The CDR3 has 14 amino acids. The V segment lost 6 bases and the J segment 5 bases; nucleotides outside the gene matches: 7. CDR3 loop: CASSPASGNNEQFF. The CDR3 region has the DNA TGTGCCAGCAGCCCCGCTAGCGGAAACAATGAGCAGTTCTTC.

The chain uses TRBV7-2 and TRBJ1-2; possible D gene TRBD1, 6 bases. The CDR3 covers 14 residues. The V gene's germline CDR1 is SGHTA and CDR2 FQGNSA. V was pared by 6 bases and J by 4 bases, with 15 bases between. The CDR3 reads CASRADSQIYGYTF. Here the CDR3 DNA reads TGTGCCAGCAGGGCGGACAGTCAGATCTATGGCTACACCTTC.

This clone was observed once. The genes are TRBV9 and TRBJ2-1; 11 bases are shared with TRBD2. Germline V lookup: CDR1 SGDLS, CDR2 YYNGEE. The V gene end was trimmed by 0 bases and the J gene end by 10 bases; junction bases not matched to a gene: 6. This CDR3 spans 15 amino acids. DNA of the CDR3: TGTGCCAGCAGCGTAGATCTAGCGGGAGGCGCAGAGCAGTTCTTC. This codes for CASSVDLAGGAEQFF.